This T cell receptor beta chain was sequenced in a study of regulatory T cells in long-lasting Graves disease. This clonotype has at least ten counts. Library construction for TCR beta used iRepertoire HTBI primers and Arm-PCR of CDR3 regions. TCRdb ran MiXCR on the multiplex PCR reads and lists one entry per CDR3 protein. The repertoire consists of more than 300,000 distinct CDR3 sequences, with 15% to 20% occurring once and the leading ten covering around 21%. The time point was: newly diagnosed GD, antithyroid drugs for less than 3 months. Researchers made the TCR library from RNA that was extracted from PBMCs. These records were also assigned to another study, of T cells in Graves' hyperthyroidism and ophthalmopathy.

Specimen: peripheral blood mononuclear cells (PBMCs), collected at new diagnosis, from a patient treated with antithyroid drugs. The source is a woman aged 18-35 years with Graves disease.

The DNA of the CDR3 is TGTGCCAGCCGAACAGGTGCCCTGGCAGCCGGGGAGCTGTTTTTT. This sequence encodes CASRTGALAAGELFF. The genes are TRBV2 and TRBJ2-2; tentative D call: TRBD1 (5 bases). CDR1 is SNHLY and CDR2 is FYNNEI in the germline V gene. This CDR3 is 15 amino acids long. V was clipped by 8 bases and J by 6 bases, with 19 bases between them.